The 20 T cell receptor beta chains reported below all come from one sample, sequenced in a study of blood T cell repertoires in COVID-19. The method was immunoSEQ multiplex PCR; TCRdb's version includes in-frame clones alone and lacks a portion of them. The table has 45,000 to 55,000 clones, approximately 89% seen once. Sample: peripheral blood. The source is a woman aged 80 or older with acute or convalescent COVID-19.

The chain recombines TRBV14 with TRBJ2-1; no clear D. The CDR3 runs to 11 residues. Trimming shortened V by 1 base and J by 8 bases, and 3 bases separated the two germline ends. Per the germline V gene, CDR1 is SGHDN and CDR2 is FVKESK. The CDR3 here is CASSQVDEQFF. In DNA, the CDR3 is TGTGCCAGCAGCCAAGTAGATGAGCAGTTCTTC.

The chain combines TRBV10-1 with TRBJ2-3, with 12 bases that match TRBD2. The ends lost 2 bases at V and 6 bases at J; junction bases unmatched: 9. This CDR3 comprises 17 residues. The germline gives CDR1 WNHNN, CDR2 SYGVQD (reference sequence). The CDR3 loop is CASSETASGGVRDTQYF. For the CDR3, the DNA is TGCGCCAGCAGTGAGACGGCTAGCGGGGGGGTCAGGGATACGCAGTATTTT.

The V gene is TRBV7-8, the J gene TRBJ1-4; D is ambiguous. CDR1 and CDR2 from the germline V gene are SGHVS and FQNEAQ. The CDR3 sequence is 14 residues long. Trimming left V 5 bases short and J 4 bases short, with 11 bases between. This chain's CDR3 is CASSPTRGNEKLFF. DNA for the CDR3: TGTGCCAGCAGCCCAACGCGTGGTAATGAAAAACTGTTTTTT.

The chain has TRBV19 and TRBJ2-5; 9 bases line up with TRBD2. This CDR3 is built from 15 residues. Germline loops: CDR1 LNHDA, CDR2 SQIVND (reference sequence). Trimming at V came to 8 bases and at J to 2 bases, leaving 9 bases not matched to a gene. The CDR3 DNA reads TGTGCCAGTGGGGCCCGCGGGGGGGTTCAAGAGACCCAGTACTTC. Encoded protein: CASGARGGVQETQYF.

The V gene is TRBV29-1, the J gene TRBJ2-1, with 8 bases identical to TRBD2. With V trimmed by 6 bases and J by 7 bases, 8 bases remained unmatched. CDR1 and CDR2 (germline): SQVTM, ANQGSEA. The CDR3 is 13 residues long. CDR3 amino acids: CSVRNGGANEQFF. DNA for the CDR3: TGCAGCGTAAGGAACGGGGGGGCGAATGAGCAGTTCTTC.

This clone was found once. The chain carries TRBV28 and TRBJ1-3; 7 positions agree with TRBD1. The CDR3 has 18 amino acids. Losses at the gene ends were 4 bases for V and 4 bases for J; bases not matched to a gene: 16. CDR1 MDHEN and CDR2 SYDVKM come from the germline V gene. The chain's CDR3 is CASSSGAGGTRWGNTIYF. CDR3 in DNA: TGTGCCAGCAGTTCAGGGGCAGGGGGGACTCGTTGGGGAAACACCATATATTTT.

V usage is TRBV5-6 and J usage is TRBJ2-2; no reliable D call. V lost 2 bases, J lost 0 bases, and 8 bases lay in between. The CDR3 length is 15 residues. The germline V gene encodes CDR1 SGHDT and CDR2 YYEEEE. CDR3 in DNA: TGTGCCAGCAGCTTTGACACCGCGAACACCGGGGAGCTGTTTTTT. It is translated as CASSFDTANTGELFF. The full variable domain, rest sourced from reference TRBV5-6 and TRBJ2-2, is DAGVTQSPTHLIKTRGQQVTLRCSPKSGHDTVSWYQQALGQGPQFIFQYYEEEERQRGNFPDRFSGHQFPNYSSELNVNALLLGDSALYLCASSFDTANTGELFFGEGSRLTVL.

This clone was seen once. The chain joins TRBV6-4 to TRBJ2-1; 12 nucleotides agree with TRBD2. The germline CDR1 and CDR2 sequences are MRHNA and SNTAGT. The CDR3 runs 16 residues. Losses at the gene ends were 0 bases for V and 7 bases for J; bases not matched to a gene: 4. CDR3 amino acids: CASSDSRLAGENEQFF. CDR3 sequence (DNA): TGTGCCAGCAGTGACTCGAGACTAGCGGGGGAAAATGAGCAGTTCTTC.

The rearrangement joins TRBV5-1 to TRBJ1-4; D is uncertain. CDR3 length: 14 amino acids. Trimming left V 2 bases short and J 3 bases short, with 8 bases between. Germline CDR1 is SGHRS and CDR2 is YFSETQ. CDR3 region: CASSFSRPNEKLFF. Here the CDR3 DNA reads TGCGCCAGCAGCTTTAGCCGGCCTAATGAAAAACTGTTTTTT.

J is TRBJ2-1 and V is TRBV11-2, with 12 bases lining up with TRBD2. The CDR3 totals 18 residues. Per germline, CDR1 SGHAT and CDR2 FQNNGV. The trim removed 0 bases at V and 6 bases at J, leaving 9 bases unmatched. The DNA of the CDR3 is TGTGCCAGCAGCTTAGATTCAAGACTAGCGGGGGCTACCAATGAGCAGTTCTTC. Protein sequence: CASSLDSRLAGATNEQFF.

The chain links TRBV7-2 to TRBJ2-1, with 7 bases fitting TRBD2. With 1 base clipped from V and 0 bases from J, the junction kept 9 bases outside the gene matches. CDR3 length: 18 amino acids. The germline V gene encodes CDR1 SGHTA and CDR2 FQGNSA. The CDR3, as DNA: TGTGCCAGCAGCTTAGGGTGGGAGGGATTAAGCTCCTACAATGAGCAGTTCTTC. Translation gives CASSLGWEGLSSYNEQFF. Together with reference TRBV7-2 and TRBJ2-1, the CDR3 gives the full variable domain: GAGVSQSPSNKVTEKGKDVELRCDPISGHTALYWYRQSLGQGLEFLIYFQGNSAPDKSGLPSDRFSAERTGGSVSTLTIQRTQQEDSAVYLCASSLGWEGLSSYNEQFFGPGTRLTVL.

This clone was recorded once. This chain connects TRBV27 to TRBJ1-2, with 10 bases lining up with TRBD1. V gave up 3 bases and J gave up 4 bases; unmatched junction bases: 14. The CDR3 length is 18 residues. Germline CDR1 reads MNHEY; CDR2 reads SMNVEV (reference sequence). The CDR3 reads CASSFPGTGVHFFYGYTF. The CDR3 coding sequence is TGTGCCAGCAGTTTTCCCGGGACAGGGGTCCATTTTTTCTATGGCTACACCTTC.

There are a few counts of this clone. J is TRBJ2-5 and V is TRBV14; 8 positions match TRBD1. Germline V CDR1 and CDR2: SGHDN, FVKESK. V dropped 2 bases and J dropped 5; count of bases not matched to a gene: 4. The CDR3 is 14 amino acids. The CDR3 reads CASSQPDRGETQYF. Here the CDR3 DNA reads TGTGCCAGCAGCCAACCAGACAGGGGTGAGACCCAGTACTTC.

This sequence joins TRBV2 and TRBJ1-2; D gene uncertain. The germline V gene encodes CDR1 SNHLY and CDR2 FYNNEI. With 7 bases removed from V and 8 bases from J, the gap between germline ends came to 20 bases. The CDR3 covers 14 residues. For the CDR3, the DNA is TGTGCCAGCACCCCTGAGGGAGTAGGGATGGGCTACACCTTC. Translating gives CASTPEGVGMGYTF.

The rearrangement uses TRBV4-2 and TRBJ1-3; D is uncertain. CDR1 is LGHNA, CDR2 YNFKEQ, per germline. The CDR3 consists of 17 residues. V was pared by 0 bases and J by 1 base, with 13 bases between. CDR3 loop: CASSQEKTRGSGNTIYF. Here the CDR3 DNA reads TGTGCCAGCAGCCAAGAGAAGACGAGAGGGTCTGGAAACACCATATATTTT.

This sequence joins TRBV6-7 and TRBJ1-1; TRBD1 matches 7 bases. TRBV6-7 is an ORF; its function is uncertain. V gave up 7 bases and J gave up 5 bases; unmatched junction bases: 4. The CDR3 is 12 residues long. CDR3 nucleotides: TGTGCCAGCAAACCAGGGGGGACTGAAGCTTTCTTT. It is translated as CASKPGGTEAFF.

The genes are TRBV19 and TRBJ2-7; possible D gene TRBD2, 7 bases. CDR3 length: 13 amino acids. V was clipped by 11 bases and J by 7 bases, with 21 bases between them. Per the germline V gene, CDR1 is LNHDA and CDR2 is SQIVND (reference sequence). For the CDR3, the DNA is TGTGCCCCCTATAGGCGGGGGCGTCGGGAGCAGTACGTC. Translation gives CAPYRRGRREQYV.

The CDR3: CSTGRATEAFF. In DNA form, the CDR3 reads TGCAGCACAGGGAGAGCCACTGAAGCTTTCTTT. The chain combines TRBV20-1 with TRBJ1-1, with a weak D call TRBD1 (6 bases). The CDR3 is 11 residues long. Germline V gene data show CDR1 as DFQATT and CDR2 as SNEGSKA (reference sequence).

The V and J genes are TRBV19 and TRBJ2-7; 8 bases fit TRBD1. J lost 12 bases, V lost 4 bases, and 11 bases had no gene match. There are 13 residues in the CDR3. CDR1 is LNHDA, CDR2 SQIVND, per germline (reference sequence). CDR3: CASSNRGQGRLYF. CDR3 DNA sequence: TGTGCCAGTAGTAACCGTGGACAGGGCCGGCTGTACTTC.

This clone was seen a single time. The rearrangement joins TRBV27 to TRBJ2-7; the D gene is possibly TRBD1 (6 bases). Trimming took off 6 bases at V and 2 bases at J, with 14 bases between the two ends. Germline loops: CDR1 MNHEY, CDR2 SMNVEV (reference sequence). This CDR3 region has 14 residues. CDR3 residues: CASRRSGQTYEQYF. DNA for the CDR3: TGTGCCAGCAGGCGATCGGGACAAACCTACGAGCAGTACTTC.